This T cell receptor beta chain derives from a study of blood T cell repertoires in COVID-19 (dated by TCRdb to the early 2020s). Turning to the overall study: The collaborator samples originated in the United States, Italy and Spain and spanned the acute and convalescent phases of COVID-19. The samples were drawn from two sources: the first 160 participants of the ongoing ImmuneRACE study, and over 1,000 subjects contributed by 6 global collaborators. Sample metadata almost always included a de-identified subject ID, COVID-19 status, age in years and sex. Deeply sampled blood TCRbeta repertoires from subjects exposed to, actively infected with, or recovered from COVID-19 were included in the dataset. The material from the prospective study consisted of cDNA or gDNA derived from T cells, B-cell-depleted T cells, or PBMCs. The repertoires were released in a freely available public database meant as a resource for research on the immune response to SARS-CoV-2. Where available, HLA class I and class II types were taken from metadata supplied by the sample provider and were not determined by assay-based typing.

Including the terminal cysteine and phenylalanine, the CDR3 comprises 14 residues. Of all the DNA, just the CDR3 is kept, 42 bases in frame from base 1. Via the germline V gene (reference sequence), CDR1 is LNHDA and CDR2 SQIVND. The V end gives up 5 bases and the J end 5 bases, leaving 6 bases in the junction not matched to a gene. A word on this clone: This clone's antigen is unknown. Base qualities are not provided; no much larger clone lies one nucleotide away.

The immunoSEQ Assay, a bias-controlled multiplex PCR, was used to amplify TCRbeta CDR3 regions from genomic DNA. On the study's bioinformatics: The number of nucleated cells in each sample was estimated from the amplification of reference gene primers within the assay. Sequence reads were collapsed and filtered to measure the absolute abundance of every unique TCRbeta CDR3 rearrangement. For each sample, productive Simpson clonality was calculated as the square root of Simpson's diversity index over productive rearrangements. TCRdb's version of the immuneACCESS table is confined to in-frame rearrangements and falls short of the full clone set. An unresolved V gene accounts for under half of the shortfall where checked; the remainder is of unknown origin. V, J and clone size reflect that table, while D and trimming were determined from the DNA. In this sample the table shows 150,000 to 200,000 clones, 70% to 90% of which occur a single time. Under 2.5% of the sample lies in the top ten.

Broad study findings and their caveats: The amount of clinical and demographic metadata varied by source and participant and was provided uncurated.

The collaborating institutions used their own protocols to collect whole blood in K2EDTA tubes. For TCRbeta analysis, collaborator samples were shipped as frozen whole blood, as isolated PBMCs, or as DNA extracted from either sample type. The TCR originated in a man between 65 and 85 years old with active or convalescent COVID-19. Sequences were obtained from peripheral blood. Here the chain combines TRBV19 and TRBJ2-7, with 10 bases matching TRBD1. The DNA reads TGTGCCAGTAGTTTCACGGACAGGGGGAACGAGCAGTACTTC. This gives the protein CASSFTDRGNEQYF.